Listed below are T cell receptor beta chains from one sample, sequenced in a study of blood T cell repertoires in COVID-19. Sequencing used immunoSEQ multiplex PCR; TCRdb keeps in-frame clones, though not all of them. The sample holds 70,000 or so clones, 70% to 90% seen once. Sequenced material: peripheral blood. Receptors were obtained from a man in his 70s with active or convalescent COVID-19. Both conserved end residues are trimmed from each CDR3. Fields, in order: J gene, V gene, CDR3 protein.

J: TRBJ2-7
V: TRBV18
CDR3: ASSLGTDYEQY

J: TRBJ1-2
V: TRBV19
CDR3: ASSTGQQRSVMGYT

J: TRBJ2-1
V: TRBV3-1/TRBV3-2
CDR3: ASSPRTGGVRDEQF

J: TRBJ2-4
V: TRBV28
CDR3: ASSSGQPGAKNIQY

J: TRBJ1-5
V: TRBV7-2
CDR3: ASSPTYINQPQH

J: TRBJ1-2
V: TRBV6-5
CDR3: ASSYKGDGYT

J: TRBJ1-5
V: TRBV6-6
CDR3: ASSPTGGNQPQH

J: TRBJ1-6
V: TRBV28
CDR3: ASRKIEGSGGSYSPLH

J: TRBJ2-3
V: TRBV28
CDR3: ASQRQGWVDTQY

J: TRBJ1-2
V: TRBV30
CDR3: AWSVGGFCT

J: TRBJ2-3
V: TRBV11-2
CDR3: ASSWTTTTDTQY

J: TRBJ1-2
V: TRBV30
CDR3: AWTSQGYGYT

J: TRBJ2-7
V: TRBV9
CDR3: AIQQGALYEQY

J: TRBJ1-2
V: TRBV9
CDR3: ASTTAGNYGYT

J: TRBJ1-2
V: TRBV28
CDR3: ASSLGQFYGYT

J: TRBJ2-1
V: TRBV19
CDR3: ASSIGGTRYNEQF

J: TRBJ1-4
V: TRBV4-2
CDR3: ASSQGQDSNEKLF

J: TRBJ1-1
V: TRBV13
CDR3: ASSPGTGRNTEAF

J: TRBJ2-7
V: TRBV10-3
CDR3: AISGASWLSSYEQY

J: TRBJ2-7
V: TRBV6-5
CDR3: ASSSGLTAYEQY

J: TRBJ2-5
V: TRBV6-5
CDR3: ASRLRSGETQY

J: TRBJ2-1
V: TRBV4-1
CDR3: ASSQGRSGSYNEQF

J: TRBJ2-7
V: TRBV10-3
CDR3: AISEMAGGDYEQY

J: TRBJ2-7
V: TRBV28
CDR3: ASLGLSGTITYEQY

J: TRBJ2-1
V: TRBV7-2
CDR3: ASSLAGTASNEQF

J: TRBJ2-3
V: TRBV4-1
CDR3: ASSPWDRSTDTQY

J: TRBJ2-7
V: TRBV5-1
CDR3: ASSPTNSYEQY

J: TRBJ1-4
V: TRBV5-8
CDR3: ASSLLQGVGLF

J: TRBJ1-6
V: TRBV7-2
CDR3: ASSSQGAGTLH

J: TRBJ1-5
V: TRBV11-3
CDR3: ASSSPGGQPQH

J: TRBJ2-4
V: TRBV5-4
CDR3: ASSNPGTGENIQY

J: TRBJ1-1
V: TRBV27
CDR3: ASSPTLGGVSYAF

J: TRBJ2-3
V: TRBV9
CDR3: ASSVERASGADTQY

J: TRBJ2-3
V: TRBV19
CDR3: ASSMSGNRVGLDLNTDTQY